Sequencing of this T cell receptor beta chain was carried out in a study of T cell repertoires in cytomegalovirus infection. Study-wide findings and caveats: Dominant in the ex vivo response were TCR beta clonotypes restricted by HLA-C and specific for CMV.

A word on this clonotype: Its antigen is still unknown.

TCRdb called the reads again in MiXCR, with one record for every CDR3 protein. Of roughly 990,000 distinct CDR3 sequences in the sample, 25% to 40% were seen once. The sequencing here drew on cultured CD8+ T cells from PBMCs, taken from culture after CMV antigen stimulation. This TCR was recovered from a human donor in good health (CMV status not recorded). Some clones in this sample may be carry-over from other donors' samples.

The CDR3 bases are TGTGCCAGCAAGACAATTGGGGGGATTTTGAGCACTGAAGCTTTCTTT. Translation: CASKTIGGILSTEAFF. The chain links TRBV27 to TRBJ1-1; possible D gene TRBD1, 5 bases. Trimming left V 7 bases short and J 4 bases short, with 22 bases between. CDR3 length equals 16 residues. CDR1 is MNHEY and CDR2 is SMNVEV in the germline V gene (reference sequence).